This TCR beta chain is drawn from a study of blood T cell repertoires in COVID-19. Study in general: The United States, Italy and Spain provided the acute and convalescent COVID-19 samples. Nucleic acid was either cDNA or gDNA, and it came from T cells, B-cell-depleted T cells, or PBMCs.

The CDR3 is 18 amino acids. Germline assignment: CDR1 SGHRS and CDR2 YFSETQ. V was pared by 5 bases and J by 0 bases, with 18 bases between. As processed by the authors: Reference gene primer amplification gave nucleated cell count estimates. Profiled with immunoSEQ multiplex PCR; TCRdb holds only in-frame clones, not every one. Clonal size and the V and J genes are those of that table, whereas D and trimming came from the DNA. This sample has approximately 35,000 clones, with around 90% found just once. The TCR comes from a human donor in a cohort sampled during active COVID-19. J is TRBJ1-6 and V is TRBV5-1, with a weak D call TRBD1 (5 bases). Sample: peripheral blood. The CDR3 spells CASSTTGQTSSYNSPLHF. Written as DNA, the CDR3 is TGCGCCAGCAGTACAACAGGCCAAACGAGCTCCTATAATTCACCCCTCCACTTT.